This TCR beta chain stems from a study of blood T cell repertoires in COVID-19. Study background: Some COVID-19 samples were acute and others convalescent; all came from the United States, Italy and Spain. T cells, B-cell-depleted T cells, or PBMCs provided the cDNA or gDNA that served as material.

Germline V gene data show CDR1 as MNHEY and CDR2 as SMNVEV (reference sequence). This CDR3 spans 14 amino acids. Between the trimmed V and J ends, which lost 8 bases and 1 base, there was a span of 14 bases. Membership in each cohort depended on participant-reported clinical history. This clone was seen a handful of times. In the source study's methods: Reference gene primer amplification in the assay estimated nucleated cell counts. Clones were read by immunoSEQ multiplex PCR, and TCRdb kept only the in-frame ones, dropping some. V, J and clone size derive from that table, while D and trimming were established from the DNA sequence. The sample holds some 260,000 clones; 87% are singletons and the top ten take over 6%.

The clonotype comes from a woman aged 30 to 39 with acute COVID-19. The material sequenced was PBMCs or T cells enriched from blood (not recorded which). This chain links TRBV27 with TRBJ1-1, with D possibly TRBD1 on 5 matching bases. CDR3 residues: CASFGGTTNTEAFF. In DNA, the CDR3 is TGTGCCAGCTTTGGAGGGACCACGAACACTGAAGCTTTCTTT.